This T cell receptor beta chain was captured by sequencing in a study of blood T cell repertoires in COVID-19. The overall study: Samples representing acute and convalescent COVID-19 were sourced from the United States, Italy and Spain.

Profiling relied on immunoSEQ multiplex PCR, and the TCRdb table lists in-frame clones only, not all of them. The sample shows fewer than 350,000 clones, approximately 89% of them seen only once. V dropped 4 bases and J dropped 6 bases, with 12 bases sitting between them. CDR1 and CDR2 (germline): ENHRY, SYGVKD. This CDR3 has 14 residues. The rearrangement uses TRBV10-3 and TRBJ2-2, with a possible D match to TRBD1 (5 bases). Sequenced sample: peripheral blood. The sequence was obtained from a woman aged 50 to 65 who had recovered from COVID-19. CDR3 DNA sequence: TGTGCCATCAGTGGTACAGGCGGATCCGGGGAGCTGTTTTTT. It translates to CAISGTGGSGELFF.